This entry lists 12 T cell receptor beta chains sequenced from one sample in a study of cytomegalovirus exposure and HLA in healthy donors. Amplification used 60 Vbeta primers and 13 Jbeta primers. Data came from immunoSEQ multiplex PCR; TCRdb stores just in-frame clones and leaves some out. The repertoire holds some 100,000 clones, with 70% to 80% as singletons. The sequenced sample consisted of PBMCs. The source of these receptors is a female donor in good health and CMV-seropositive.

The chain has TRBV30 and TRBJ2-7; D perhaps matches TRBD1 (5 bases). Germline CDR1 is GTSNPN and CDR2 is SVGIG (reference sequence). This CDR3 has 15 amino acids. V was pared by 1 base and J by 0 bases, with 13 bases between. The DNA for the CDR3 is TGTGCCTGGAGTGCAGGGCACCTTAGCTCCTACGAGCAGTACTTC. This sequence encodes CAWSAGHLSSYEQYF.

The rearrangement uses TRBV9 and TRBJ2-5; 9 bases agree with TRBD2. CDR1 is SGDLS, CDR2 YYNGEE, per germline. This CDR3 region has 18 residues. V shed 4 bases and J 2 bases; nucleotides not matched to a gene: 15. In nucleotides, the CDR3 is TGTGCCAGCAGCCTCGGAGGGGGAGCGGGGGGACCACAAGAGACCCAGTACTTC. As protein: CASSLGGGAGGPQETQYF. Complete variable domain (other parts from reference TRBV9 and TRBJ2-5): DSGVTQTPKHLITATGQRVTLRCSPRSGDLSVYWYQQSLDQGLQFLIQYYNGEERAKGNILERFSAQQFPDLHSELNLSSLELGDSALYFCASSLGGGAGGPQETQYFGPGTRLLVL.

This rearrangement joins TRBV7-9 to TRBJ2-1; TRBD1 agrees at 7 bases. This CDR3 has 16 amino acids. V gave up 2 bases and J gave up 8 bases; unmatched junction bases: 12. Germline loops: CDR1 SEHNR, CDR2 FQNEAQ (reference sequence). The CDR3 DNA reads TGTGCCAGCAGCTTACTCGGACAGGATTCTCGCGATGAGCAGTTCTTC. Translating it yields CASSLLGQDSRDEQFF.

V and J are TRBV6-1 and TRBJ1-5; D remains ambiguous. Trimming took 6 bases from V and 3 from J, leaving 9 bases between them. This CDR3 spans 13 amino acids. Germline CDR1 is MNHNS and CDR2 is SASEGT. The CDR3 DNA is TGTGCCAGCAGCACCGGGATCAATCAGCCCCAGCATTTT. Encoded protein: CASSTGINQPQHF.

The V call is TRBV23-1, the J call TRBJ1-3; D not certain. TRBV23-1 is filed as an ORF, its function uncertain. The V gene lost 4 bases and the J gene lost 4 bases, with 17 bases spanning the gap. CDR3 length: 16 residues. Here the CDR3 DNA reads TGCGCCAGCAGTCCCCCCCCGGCGGGTGGAGGAAACACCATATATTTT. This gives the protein CASSPPPAGGGNTIYF.

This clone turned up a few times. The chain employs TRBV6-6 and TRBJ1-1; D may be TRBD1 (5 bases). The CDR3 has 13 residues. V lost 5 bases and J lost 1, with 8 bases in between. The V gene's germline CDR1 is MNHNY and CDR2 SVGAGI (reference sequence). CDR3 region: CASSSRENTEAFF. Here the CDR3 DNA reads TGTGCCAGCAGTAGCAGGGAGAACACTGAAGCTTTCTTT.

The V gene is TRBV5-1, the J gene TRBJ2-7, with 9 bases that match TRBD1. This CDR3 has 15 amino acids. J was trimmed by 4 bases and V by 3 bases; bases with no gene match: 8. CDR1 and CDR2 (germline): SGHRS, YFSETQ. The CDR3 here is CASSSTGTGLYEQYF. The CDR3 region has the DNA TGCGCCAGCAGCTCGACCGGGACAGGGCTTTACGAGCAGTACTTC.

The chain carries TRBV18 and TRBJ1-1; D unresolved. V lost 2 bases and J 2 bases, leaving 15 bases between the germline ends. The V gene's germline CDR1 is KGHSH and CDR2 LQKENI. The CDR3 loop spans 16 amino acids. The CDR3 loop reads CASSPSSQTFNTEAFF. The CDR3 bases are TGTGCCAGCTCACCAAGTAGTCAGACTTTCAACACTGAAGCTTTCTTT.

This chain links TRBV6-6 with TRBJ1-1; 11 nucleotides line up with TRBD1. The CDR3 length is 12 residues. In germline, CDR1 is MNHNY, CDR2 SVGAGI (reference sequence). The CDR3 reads CGTGGTNTEAFF. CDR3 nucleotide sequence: TGTGGGACAGGGGGCACTAACACTGAAGCTTTCTTT.

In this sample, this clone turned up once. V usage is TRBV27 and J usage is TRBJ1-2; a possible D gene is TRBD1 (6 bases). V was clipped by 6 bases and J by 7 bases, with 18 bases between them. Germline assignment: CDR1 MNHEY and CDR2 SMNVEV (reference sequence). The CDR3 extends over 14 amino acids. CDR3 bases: TGTGCCAGCAGCTACGAGGGGGACCTGCGTGGCTACACCTTC. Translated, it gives CASSYEGDLRGYTF.

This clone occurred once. CDR3 loop: CASSRSGPSSYEQYF. CDR3 nucleotide sequence: TGTGCCAGCAGCCGTAGCGGCCCGAGCTCCTACGAGCAGTACTTC. The chain links TRBV7-8 to TRBJ2-7, with D possibly matching TRBD2 (6 bases). Trimming shortened V by 5 bases and J by 0 bases, and 14 bases separated the two germline ends. Germline CDR1 is SGHVS and CDR2 is FQNEAQ. The CDR3 extends over 15 amino acids. The whole variable domain, filled in from reference TRBV7-8 and TRBJ2-7, reads GAGVSQSPRYKVAKRGQDVALRCDPISGHVSLFWYQQALGQGPEFLTYFQNEAQLDKSGLPSDRFFAERPEGSVSTLKIQRTQQEDSAVYLCASSRSGPSSYEQYFGPGTRLTVT.

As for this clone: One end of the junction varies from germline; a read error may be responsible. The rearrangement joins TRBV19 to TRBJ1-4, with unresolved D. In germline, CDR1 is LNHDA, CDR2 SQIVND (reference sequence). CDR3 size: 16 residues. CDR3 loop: CASRVEGGKTNEKLLF. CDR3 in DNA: TGTGCCAGTAGGGTCGAGGGAGGGAAAACTAATGAAAAACTGCTTTTT.